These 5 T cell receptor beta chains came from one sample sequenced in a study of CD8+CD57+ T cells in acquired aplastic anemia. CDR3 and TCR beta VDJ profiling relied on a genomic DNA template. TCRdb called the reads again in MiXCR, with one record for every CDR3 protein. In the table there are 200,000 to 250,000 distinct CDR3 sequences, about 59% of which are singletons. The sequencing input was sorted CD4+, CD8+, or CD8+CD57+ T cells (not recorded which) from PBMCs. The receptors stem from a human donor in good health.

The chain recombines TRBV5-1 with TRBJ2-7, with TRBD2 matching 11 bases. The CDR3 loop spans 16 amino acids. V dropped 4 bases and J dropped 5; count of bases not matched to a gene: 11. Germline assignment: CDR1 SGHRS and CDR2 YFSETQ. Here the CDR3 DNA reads TGCGCCAGCAGCACCGATAGCGGGAGGGTCCAGAACGAGCAGTACTTC. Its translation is CASSTDSGRVQNEQYF. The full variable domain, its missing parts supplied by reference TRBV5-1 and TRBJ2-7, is KAGVTQTPRYLIKTRGQQVTLSCSPISGHRSVSWYQQTPGQGLQFLFEYFSETQRNKGNFPGRFSGRQFSNSRSEMNVSTLELGDSALYLCASSTDSGRVQNEQYFGPGTRLTVT.

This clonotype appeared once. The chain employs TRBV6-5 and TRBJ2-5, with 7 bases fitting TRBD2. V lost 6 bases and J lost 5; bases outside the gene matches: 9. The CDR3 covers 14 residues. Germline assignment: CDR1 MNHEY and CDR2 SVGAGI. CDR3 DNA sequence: TGTGCCAGCAGCCCCGGGAGGTCAGGGGAGACCCAGTACTTC. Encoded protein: CASSPGRSGETQYF.

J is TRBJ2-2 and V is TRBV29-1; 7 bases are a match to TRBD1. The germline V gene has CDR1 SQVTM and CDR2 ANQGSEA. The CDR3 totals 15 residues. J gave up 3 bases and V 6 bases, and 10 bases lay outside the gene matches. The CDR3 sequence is CSVDTTGSDTGELFF. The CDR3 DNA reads TGCAGCGTGGACACGACAGGGTCGGACACCGGGGAGCTGTTTTTT.

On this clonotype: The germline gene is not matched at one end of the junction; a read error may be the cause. CDR3 nucleotide sequence: TGTGCCAGCAGCCCCGGCCCAGATACGCAGTATTTT. This translates into CASSPGPDTQYF. The chain joins TRBV5-1 to TRBJ2-3; D is uncertain. CDR1 SGHRS and CDR2 YFSETQ come from the germline V gene. The CDR3 totals 12 residues.

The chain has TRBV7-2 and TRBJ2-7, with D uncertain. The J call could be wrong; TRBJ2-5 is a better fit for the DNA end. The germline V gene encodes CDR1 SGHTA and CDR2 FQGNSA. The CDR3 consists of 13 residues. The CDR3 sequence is CASSPSIQETQYF. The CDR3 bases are TGTGCCAGCTCACCATCCATCCAAGAGACCCAGTACTTC.